This T cell receptor (beta chain) was obtained from a study of shared clonotypes between healthy human individuals. Sequencing was performed with immunoSEQ multiplex PCR; in TCRdb, only in-frame clones are kept and a portion is missing. Among fewer than 3 million clones, approximately 90% were seen once, and the ten largest hold around 0.4%. This TCR derives from a man younger than 30 in good health. Some clones in this sample may be carry-over from other donors' samples. The sequenced sample was naive CD4+ T cells from PBMCs. The subset: CD45RA+ positively selected.

This CDR3 reads CASSLWAGSSTDTQYF. CDR3 coding DNA: TGTGCCAGCAGTTTATGGGCAGGGTCGAGCACAGATACGCAGTATTTT. This sequence joins TRBV28 and TRBJ2-3; possibly TRBD1 for D (5 bases). V was clipped by 0 bases and J by 0 bases, with 10 bases between them. Germline assignment: CDR1 MDHEN and CDR2 SYDVKM. CDR3 length equals 16 residues. The full variable domain, rest sourced from reference TRBV28 and TRBJ2-3, is DVKVTQSSRYLVKRTGEKVFLECVQDMDHENMFWYRQDPGLGLRLIYFSYDVKMKEKGDIPEGYSVSREKKERFSLILESASTNQTSMYLCASSLWAGSSTDTQYFGPGTRLTVL.